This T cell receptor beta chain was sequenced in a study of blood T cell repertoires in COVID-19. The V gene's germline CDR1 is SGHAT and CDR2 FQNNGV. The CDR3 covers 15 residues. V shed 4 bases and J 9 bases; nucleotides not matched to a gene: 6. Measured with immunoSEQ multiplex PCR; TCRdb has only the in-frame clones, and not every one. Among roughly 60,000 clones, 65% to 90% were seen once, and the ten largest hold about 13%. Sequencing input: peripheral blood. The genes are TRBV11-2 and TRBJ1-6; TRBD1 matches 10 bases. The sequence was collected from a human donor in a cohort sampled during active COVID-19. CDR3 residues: CASSSRTGGSSPLHF. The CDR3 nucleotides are TGTGCCAGCAGCTCGCGGACAGGGGGTAGTTCACCCCTCCACTTT. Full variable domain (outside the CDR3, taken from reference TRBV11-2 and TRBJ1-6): EAGVAQSPRYKIIEKRQSVAFWCNPISGHATLYWYQQILGQGPKLLIQFQNNGVVDDSQLPKDRFSAERLKGVDSTLKIQPAKLEDSAVYLCASSSRTGGSSPLHFGNGTRLTVT.